This TCR beta chain was captured by sequencing in a study of cytomegalovirus exposure and HLA in healthy donors. Primers included in the PCR were 60 Vbeta and 13 Jbeta primers. Sequencing used immunoSEQ multiplex PCR; TCRdb keeps in-frame clones, though not all of them. This sample has tens of thousands of clones, with 81% found just once. After removal of 6 bases from V and 2 bases from J, the junction contained 3 bases not matched to a gene. Germline V gives CDR1 SNHLY, CDR2 FYNNEI. CDR3 length equals 13 residues. The sample taken for sequencing was PBMCs. The genes are TRBV2 and TRBJ1-1; 7 bases align to TRBD1. The receptor was derived from a man over 45 in good health and CMV-seronegative. Here the CDR3 DNA reads TGTGCCAGCAGCAGGGACAGTAACACTGAAGCTTTCTTT. Protein product: CASSRDSNTEAFF.